The 20 T cell receptor beta chains presented below share a single source sample, sequenced in a study of blood T cell repertoires in COVID-19. The assay was immunoSEQ multiplex PCR, and TCRdb's table has in-frame clones only and misses some. Here the sample spans 60,000 to 85,000 clones, less than 85% being singletons. The specimen was peripheral blood. The receptors originated from a human donor with acute or convalescent COVID-19. The donor label of this sample is uncertain.

This clone was seen a few times. J is TRBJ2-5 and V is TRBV3-1 (or the pseudogene TRBV3-2), with D perhaps TRBD2 (6 bases). This CDR3 has 17 amino acids. Trimming removed 1 base from V and 5 bases from J, with 20 bases in between. The germline V gene has CDR1 LGHDT and CDR2 YNNKEL (reference sequence). CDR3 nucleotides: TGTGCCAGCAGCCAAGGGCCCCACGGCGCGGGGACGGAGACCCAGTACTTC. Encoded protein: CASSQGPHGAGTETQYF.

The chain carries TRBV6-4 and TRBJ2-1; 10 bases fit TRBD2. CDR3 size: 16 residues. The germline gives CDR1 MRHNA, CDR2 SNTAGT. J was trimmed by 4 bases and V by 2 bases; bases with no gene match: 5. The CDR3 nucleotides are TGTGCCAGCAGTGACAGAGCGGGAGGGCTTTACAATGAGCAGTTCTTC. Protein: CASSDRAGGLYNEQFF.

The gene calls are TRBV2 and TRBJ2-1; D is perhaps TRBD1 (6 bases). Looked up from germline, CDR1 is SNHLY and CDR2 is FYNNEI. Trimming cost V 5 bases and J 7 bases, with 9 bases left between them. The CDR3 contains 12 residues. CDR3 sequence (DNA): TGTGCCAGCAGTCGACAGGTAAATGAGCAGTTCTTC. Translating gives CASSRQVNEQFF.

This sequence joins TRBV6-5 and TRBJ1-1; 10 positions agree with TRBD1. Germline V gene lookup returns CDR1 MNHEY and CDR2 SVGAGI. Trimming cost V 8 bases and J 12 bases; bases outside gene matches: 6. The CDR3 sequence is 11 residues long. Here the CDR3 reads CASGPGQGTFF. The CDR3 region has the DNA TGTGCCAGCGGGCCGGGACAGGGGACTTTCTTT.

CDR3 bases: TGTGCCAGCAGTGATCAGGCCCCAGATACGCAGTATTTT. Translated, it gives CASSDQAPDTQYF. J is TRBJ2-3 and V is TRBV2, with no clear D. Germline V lookup: CDR1 SNHLY, CDR2 FYNNEI. This CDR3 has 13 amino acids. Trimming pared 3 bases from V and 4 bases from J, leaving 8 bases between.

The J gene is TRBJ2-3, the V gene TRBV5-4, with D perhaps matching TRBD2 (5 bases). Germline V lookup: CDR1 SGHNT, CDR2 YYREEE (reference sequence). The CDR3 length is 14 residues. Trimming took off 3 bases at V and 0 bases at J, with 8 bases between the two ends. The CDR3 sequence is CASSWWTSTDTQYF. The CDR3, as DNA: TGTGCCAGCAGCTGGTGGACTAGCACAGATACGCAGTATTTT.

The chain combines TRBV6-6 with TRBJ2-3, with D perhaps matching TRBD2 (6 bases). The V gene lost 11 bases and the J gene lost 3 bases, with 21 bases spanning the gap. In germline, CDR1 is MNHNY, CDR2 SVGAGI (reference sequence). The CDR3 consists of 15 residues. The CDR3 region has the DNA TGTGCCCCCCCCGTGGTTAGCGGAAAAACAGATACGCAGTATTTT. Its protein is CAPPVVSGKTDTQYF.

J is TRBJ1-3 and V is TRBV9; TRBD1 aligns across 9 bases. The CDR3 contains 17 residues. Germline V gene sequence: CDR1 SGDLS, CDR2 YYNGEE. Trimming cost V 4 bases and J 0 bases; bases outside gene matches: 8. CDR3 coding DNA: TGTGCCAGCAGCCCAGGGACAGGGCCTAGCTCTGGAAACACCATATATTTT. It encodes CASSPGTGPSSGNTIYF.

This clone has a single count. The rearrangement joins TRBV9 to TRBJ2-1; TRBD1 agrees at 9 bases. From germline, CDR1 is SGDLS and CDR2 YYNGEE. This CDR3 is 14 amino acids long. V lost 0 bases to trimming and J lost 10 bases; unmatched junction nucleotides: 5. This CDR3 is CASSVVGQGREQFF. The CDR3 region has the DNA TGTGCCAGCAGCGTAGTGGGACAGGGTCGAGAGCAGTTCTTC.

This clone was seen more than once but under ten times. The V gene is TRBV19, the J gene TRBJ1-5; D ambiguous. The germline CDR1 and CDR2 sequences are LNHDA and SQIVND (reference sequence). The CDR3 covers 13 residues. Trimming took 8 bases from V and 5 from J, leaving 13 bases between them. The CDR3 sequence: CASRRYGDQPQHF. The CDR3 nucleotides are TGTGCCAGTCGGAGGTACGGAGATCAGCCCCAGCATTTT.

To note about this clone: The junction differs from germline at one of its ends, possibly a read error. J is TRBJ2-3 and V is TRBV6-2 or TRBV6-3; possibly TRBD2 for D (5 bases). This CDR3 is 17 amino acids long. Germline assignment: CDR1 MNHEY and CDR2 SVGEGT. The CDR3 is CANSYSLALTSTDTQYF. The CDR3 DNA follows: TGTGCCAACAGTTACAGCCTAGCTCTTACTAGCACAGATACGCAGTATTTT.

The CDR3 DNA follows: TGCGCCAGCAGTTCGGGGTCTATCGGGGAAGAGCAGTACTTC. This encodes CASSSGSIGEEQYF. The chain links TRBV10-2 to TRBJ2-7; D might be TRBD2 (5 bases). The CDR3 has 14 residues. CDR1 and CDR2 (germline): WSHSY, SAAADI. Trimming removed 5 bases at V and 7 bases at J, with 18 bases between.

The chain has TRBV6-2 or TRBV6-3 and TRBJ2-7; weak D call: TRBD2 (7 bases). The germline gives CDR1 MNHEY, CDR2 SVGEGT. Trimming stripped 2 bases from V and 4 bases from J, with 24 bases between. This CDR3 has 18 residues. Here the CDR3 DNA reads TGTGCCAGCAGTTACGGGGGCGGAGTGGCGGGAGCCTTGTACGAGCAGTACTTC. It specifies CASSYGGGVAGALYEQYF.

This clone was picked up one time. The chain combines TRBV27 with TRBJ1-6; D is undetermined. CDR3 length equals 14 residues. CDR1 is MNHEY and CDR2 is SMNVEV in the germline V gene (reference sequence). The ends were cut back, 8 bases at V and 4 bases at J, with 12 bases in the middle. The CDR3 region has the DNA TGTGCCAGCCGACTAATGGGATATAATTCACCCCTCCACTTT. Translated: CASRLMGYNSPLHF.

V gene TRBV24-1 combines with J gene TRBJ2-1; 10 nucleotides agree with TRBD2. Losses at the gene ends were 4 bases for V and 0 bases for J; bases not matched to a gene: 8. This CDR3 has 18 amino acids. CDR1 is KGHDR and CDR2 is SFDVKD in the germline V gene. The CDR3 DNA reads TGTGCCACCAGTGACAGGACTAGCGGTGGAAACTCCTACAATGAGCAGTTCTTC. Its translation is CATSDRTSGGNSYNEQFF.

CDR3 in amino acids: CSVGAGLGAGELFF. For the CDR3, the DNA is TGCAGCGTTGGGGCAGGGCTTGGGGCCGGGGAGCTGTTTTTT. The chain joins TRBV29-1 to TRBJ2-2; D may be TRBD1 (5 bases). The V gene's germline CDR1 is SQVTM and CDR2 ANQGSEA. The V and J ends lost 4 bases and 6 bases respectively, with 15 bases between them. The CDR3 sequence is 14 residues long.

The rearrangement links TRBV10-3 to TRBJ1-1; 7 nucleotides agree with TRBD1. CDR3 length equals 14 residues. Germline CDR1 ENHRY, CDR2 SYGVKD. The V segment lost 3 bases and the J segment 7 bases; nucleotides outside the gene matches: 8. Here the CDR3 reads CAISEIKGAGEAFF. The CDR3, as DNA: TGTGCCATCAGTGAAATTAAGGGGGCCGGTGAAGCTTTCTTT.

The gene calls are TRBV5-1 and TRBJ2-4; 7 bases agree with TRBD1. The CDR3 is 15 residues long. Germline trimming cut 0 bases from V and 6 bases from J; bases unmatched to any gene: 6. Germline V lookup: CDR1 SGHRS, CDR2 YFSETQ. DNA of the CDR3: TGCGCCAGCAGCTTGGGAGACAGGGTCCGAAACATTCAGTACTTC. Translation gives CASSLGDRVRNIQYF.

The sample holds a few counts of this clone. The gene calls are TRBV9 and TRBJ2-3, with D uncertain. The CDR3 consists of 15 residues. CDR1 and CDR2 (germline): SGDLS, YYNGEE. With 0 bases removed from V and 1 base from J, the gap between germline ends came to 9 bases. CDR3 amino acids: CASSVEAFGTDTQYF. The CDR3 nucleotides read TGTGCCAGCAGCGTAGAAGCGTTTGGCACAGATACGCAGTATTTT.

Notes on this clone: At one of its ends the junction is not consistent with the germline gene, which may arise from a read error. This chain uses TRBV10-3 with TRBJ2-7; 9 nucleotides align to TRBD2. The CDR3 runs 12 residues. Germline V gene data show CDR1 as ENHRY and CDR2 as SYGVKD. This CDR3 reads CATRAGGTGTTF. For the CDR3, the DNA is TGTGCCACCAGAGCGGGGGGAACCGGGACTACCTTC.